This T cell receptor beta chain was found in a study of T cell responses to AZD1222 COVID-19 vaccine. Regarding the study as a whole: The reported proportion of spike-specific TCRs targeting unmutated variant regions was nearly half.

Comment on this clone: Its antigen is not known.

Profiling relied on immunoSEQ multiplex PCR, and the TCRdb table lists in-frame clones only, not all of them. The repertoire holds around 180,000 clones, with around 94% as singletons. The analysis combined second doses at about 4 or about 12 weeks. The input for sequencing was peripheral blood, taken 28 days after the second AZD1222 dose. This receptor was identified in an adult who received the AZD1222 COVID-19 vaccine.

The CDR3 spells CASSMRGGAYGYTF. CDR3 coding DNA: TGTGCCAGTAGTATGCGTGGGGGTGCGTATGGCTACACCTTC. The rearrangement uses TRBV19 and TRBJ1-2, with D maybe TRBD1 (5 bases). The CDR3 consists of 14 residues. Germline V CDR1 and CDR2: LNHDA, SQIVND (reference sequence). Trimming cost V 3 bases and J 5 bases, with 13 bases left between them.